These T cell receptor beta chains were read from a single sample in a study of PD-1 blockade in classical Hodgkin lymphoma. Method: immunoSEQ multiplex PCR; TCRdb's copy keeps in-frame clones and lacks some. Of tens of thousands of clones detected, roughly 93% appear once; the ten largest clones hold approximately 4.9%. The material sequenced was peripheral blood mononuclear cells (PBMCs). These receptors were obtained from a human donor with classical Hodgkin lymphoma. Both conserved end residues are part of each CDR3. The D gene is left open where the match is weak. Size is omitted from some rows. Given values are once, few, many or a class for expanded clones.

TRBJ1-2,TRBD1,TRBV2,.,CASSEGGTGGSNGYTF,TGTGCCAGCAGTGAAGGCGGGACAGGGGGGAGTAATGGCTACACCTTC
TRBJ1-2,.,TRBV28,.,CASTSVRQGRAYGYTF,TGTGCCAGCACCTCAGTGAGGCAGGGGAGGGCGTATGGCTACACCTTC
TRBJ2-5,TRBD1,TRBV6-1,.,CASSEDRGRQETQYF,TGTGCCAGCAGTGAGGACAGGGGGCGCCAAGAGACCCAGTACTTC
TRBJ2-1,.,TRBV28,.,CASSWGTRQHPFF,TGTGCCAGCAGTTGGGGGACTCGACAGCATCCGTTCTTC
TRBJ2-6,.,TRBV4-1,.,CASSHSWTPGANVLTF,TGCGCCAGCAGCCATTCTTGGACGCCTGGGGCCAACGTCCTGACTTTC
TRBJ2-7,.,TRBV7-6,.,CASSLGGEAYEQYF,TGTGCCAGCAGCTTAGGCGGGGAGGCCTACGAGCAGTACTTC
TRBJ2-3,TRBD2,TRBV7-9,.,CASSPLAGEYPDTQYF,TGTGCCAGCAGCCCTTTAGCGGGAGAATACCCAGATACGCAGTATTTT
TRBJ2-7,TRBD2,TRBV7-6,.,CASSPRTSGRVSEQYF,TGTGCCAGCAGCCCAAGGACTAGCGGGAGGGTAAGCGAGCAGTACTTC
TRBJ2-5,.,TRBV6-1,.,CASIPGEIETQYF,TGTGCCAGCATCCCTGGGGAGATCGAGACCCAGTACTTC
TRBJ2-6,.,TRBV7-9,.,CASSLSLSGANVLTF,TGTGCCAGCAGCTTAAGTCTCTCTGGGGCCAACGTCCTGACTTTC
TRBJ2-1,TRBD1,TRBV4-1,.,CASSQGVRGLYNEQFF,TGCGCCAGCAGCCAAGGAGTGAGGGGGCTTTACAATGAGCAGTTCTTC
TRBJ2-3,TRBD2,TRBV6-4,.,CASRPSGRVGDTQYF,TGTGCCAGCAGACCTAGCGGGAGGGTTGGAGATACGCAGTATTTT
TRBJ2-7,.,TRBV27,once,CASSLTGTYEQYF,TGTGCCAGCAGTTTAACGGGAACCTACGAGCAGTACTTC
TRBJ1-5,.,TRBV19,once,CASSLGLRLNQPQHF,TGTGCCAGTAGTTTGGGACTTCGCCTCAATCAGCCCCAGCATTTT
TRBJ2-1,.,TRBV7-8,.,CASSLGLDWNEQFF,TGTGCCAGCAGCTTAGGGCTCGATTGGAATGAGCAGTTCTTC
TRBJ1-1,.,TRBV5-1,.,CASSLGPRAPNTEAFF,TGCGCCAGCAGCTTGGGACCCAGGGCCCCGAACACTGAAGCTTTCTTT
TRBJ1-2,.,TRBV5-4,.,CASSPGQSPGYRYGYTF,TGTGCCAGCAGCCCTGGACAGTCTCCGGGATATCGCTATGGCTACACCTTC
TRBJ2-3,.,TRBV9,.,CASSAPGEADTQYF,TGTGCCAGCAGCGCCCCCGGGGAGGCAGATACGCAGTATTTT
TRBJ1-2,.,TRBV5-1,.,CASSSIASGGYGYTF,TGCGCCAGCAGCTCTATAGCGTCCGGGGGCTATGGCTACACCTTC
TRBJ2-1,.,TRBV6-1,.,CASSSGFYNEQFF,TGTGCCAGCAGTTCGGGGTTCTACAATGAGCAGTTCTTC
TRBJ2-3,.,TRBV18,.,CASSPFIDSVTDTQYF,TGTGCCAGCTCACCATTTATCGACTCAGTCACAGATACGCAGTATTTT
TRBJ1-2,.,TRBV12-5,.,CASGLVGENGVYTF,TGTGCTAGTGGTTTGGTCGGGGAGAATGGTGTCTACACCTTC
TRBJ2-7,TRBD2,TRBV5-1,.,CASSLGAGGGSYEQYF,TGCGCCAGCAGCTTGGGAGCGGGAGGGGGCTCCTACGAGCAGTACTTC
TRBJ2-3,TRBD1,TRBV5-1,.,CASRTGQGTQYF,TGCGCCAGCAGGACCGGACAGGGAACGCAGTATTTT
TRBJ2-2,TRBD1,TRBV5-4,.,CASSMDRGSIGELFF,TGTGCCAGCAGCATGGACAGGGGGTCTATCGGGGAGCTGTTTTTT
TRBJ1-2,.,TRBV4-1,.,CASSQARDFNYGYTF,TGCGCCAGCAGCCAAGCCCGGGACTTTAACTATGGCTACACCTTC
TRBJ1-6,TRBD1,TRBV19,.,CASSIRPGGNSPLHF,TGTGCCAGTAGTATACGCCCAGGGGGGAATTCACCCCTCCACTTT
TRBJ2-2,.,TRBV9,.,CASSVEVTVANTGELFF,TGTGCCAGCAGCGTAGAAGTGACAGTTGCGAACACCGGGGAGCTGTTTTTT
TRBJ2-1,TRBD2,TRBV5-8,.,CASSVVGRNEQFF,TGTGCCAGCTCCGTGGTCGGGAGGAATGAGCAGTTCTTC
TRBJ2-1,.,TRBV13,.,CASSLGLVRAYNEQFF,TGTGCCAGCAGCTTAGGCCTCGTGCGGGCCTACAATGAGCAGTTCTTC
TRBJ1-5,TRBD1,TRBV4-1,.,CASSPVFAGGQPQHF,TGCGCCAGCAGCCCAGTTTTTGCAGGGGGGCAGCCCCAGCATTTT
TRBJ2-1,TRBD2,TRBV7-3,.,CASSALPGLATYNEQFF,TGTGCCAGCAGCGCCCTGCCGGGACTAGCGACCTACAATGAGCAGTTCTTC
TRBJ1-2,TRBD1,TRBV2,.,CASRRTGSGYTF,TGTGCCAGCAGGAGGACAGGGAGCGGCTACACCTTC
TRBJ1-3,TRBD1,TRBV5-1,.,CASSWGQGDTIYF,TGCGCCAGCAGCTGGGGACAGGGAGACACCATATATTTT
TRBJ2-1,TRBD2,TRBV16,.,CASSPGLAGVNEQFF,TGTGCCAGCAGCCCCGGACTAGCGGGAGTAAATGAGCAGTTCTTC
TRBJ2-5,TRBD1,TRBV11-2,once,CASSLNRGAETQYF,TGTGCCAGCAGCTTAAACAGGGGGGCAGAGACCCAGTACTTC
TRBJ2-5,.,TRBV13,.,CASSLQGARGETQYF,TGTGCCAGCAGCCTCCAAGGGGCGCGAGGGGAGACCCAGTACTTC
TRBJ2-7,TRBD2,TRBV2,.,CASSTIPGLADYEQYF,TGTGCCAGCAGTACAATTCCGGGACTAGCGGACTACGAGCAGTACTTC
TRBJ1-4,.,TRBV14,.,CASSRAVFNEKLFF,TGTGCCAGCAGCCGAGCAGTTTTTAATGAAAAACTGTTTTTT
TRBJ2-1,.,TRBV27,.,CASRAGTGGGSGNEQFF,TGTGCCAGCAGAGCGGGAACCGGGGGCGGGAGTGGCAATGAGCAGTTCTTC
TRBJ1-3,.,TRBV30,.,CAWSVGVSGNTIYF,TGTGCCTGGAGTGTGGGAGTCTCTGGAAACACCATATATTTT
TRBJ1-1,.,TRBV4-1,.,CASSHATAEDTEAFF,TGCGCCAGCAGCCACGCGACAGCGGAGGACACTGAAGCCTTCTTT
TRBJ2-7,.,TRBV19,once,CASSRGAYESEQYF,TGTGCCAGTAGTAGGGGGGCGTATGAGAGCGAGCAGTACTTC
TRBJ2-2,TRBD1,TRBV5-1,.,CASSFQTGDTGELFF,TGCGCCAGCAGCTTCCAGACAGGGGACACCGGGGAGCTGTTTTTT
TRBJ2-5,TRBD1,TRBV27,medium-sized,CASSLGQGEETQYF,TGTGCCAGCAGTTTAGGACAGGGTGAAGAGACCCAGTACTTC
TRBJ1-5,.,TRBV4-1,.,CASSNTPGESNQPQHF,TGCGCCAGCAGTAATACGCCAGGCGAGAGCAATCAGCCCCAGCATTTT
TRBJ2-2,.,TRBV6-5,.,CASSYSRLNTGELFF,TGTGCCAGCAGTTACTCCCGCCTGAACACCGGGGAGCTGTTTTTT
TRBJ1-4,TRBD1,TRBV7-3,.,CASTDKIGTGVEKLFF,TGTGCCAGCACCGACAAGATAGGGACAGGGGTTGAAAAACTGTTTTTT
TRBJ2-7,.,TRBV7-2,.,CASSLLELAYEQYF,TGTGCCAGCAGCCTCCTTGAACTCGCCTACGAGCAGTACTTC
TRBJ1-5,TRBD1,TRBV28,.,CASRVGQGTQPQHF,TGTGCCAGCAGGGTAGGACAGGGAACTCAGCCCCAGCATTTT